This paragraph covers one T cell receptor beta chain sequence. Measured with immunoSEQ multiplex PCR; TCRdb has only the in-frame clones, and not every one. The data show fewer than 200,000 clones, almost 90% seen once. The germline V gene has CDR1 LNHNV and CDR2 YYDKDF (reference sequence). V was pared by 5 bases and J by 0 bases, with 14 bases between. The CDR3 runs to 16 residues. This sample stems from a study of control samples from healthy donors and cancer patients. Sequenced: blood. This clonotype was sampled from a woman aged 25 to 45 in good health. The chain uses TRBV15 and TRBJ2-1; D gene ambiguous. The CDR3 sequence is CATSPARTSSYNEQFF. The CDR3 nucleotides read TGTGCCACCAGCCCCGCCCGCACCAGCTCCTACAATGAGCAGTTCTTC.